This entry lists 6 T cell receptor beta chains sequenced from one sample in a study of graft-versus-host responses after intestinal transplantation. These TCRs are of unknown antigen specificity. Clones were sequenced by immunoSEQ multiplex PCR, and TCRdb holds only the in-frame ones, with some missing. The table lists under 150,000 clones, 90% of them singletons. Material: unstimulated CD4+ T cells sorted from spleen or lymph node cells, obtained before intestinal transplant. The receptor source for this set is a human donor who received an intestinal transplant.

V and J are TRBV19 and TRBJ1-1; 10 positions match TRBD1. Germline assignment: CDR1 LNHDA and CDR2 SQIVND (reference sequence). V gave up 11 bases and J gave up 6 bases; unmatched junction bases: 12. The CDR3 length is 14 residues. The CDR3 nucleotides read TGTGCCTCATTGTCGGGGACAGGGGCATCTGAAGCTTTCTTT. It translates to CASLSGTGASEAFF. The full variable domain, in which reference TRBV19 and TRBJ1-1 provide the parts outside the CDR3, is DGGITQSPKYLFRKEGQNVTLSCEQNLNHDAMYWYRQDPGQGLRLIYYSQIVNDFQKGDIAEGYSVSREKKESFPLTVTSAQKNPTAFYLCASLSGTGASEAFFGQGTRLTVV.

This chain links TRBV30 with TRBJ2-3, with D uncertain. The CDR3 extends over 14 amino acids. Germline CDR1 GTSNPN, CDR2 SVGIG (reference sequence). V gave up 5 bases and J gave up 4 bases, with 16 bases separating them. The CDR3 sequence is CAWSIDSLADTQYF. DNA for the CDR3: TGTGCCTGGTCGATAGACTCCCTCGCAGATACGCAGTATTTT.

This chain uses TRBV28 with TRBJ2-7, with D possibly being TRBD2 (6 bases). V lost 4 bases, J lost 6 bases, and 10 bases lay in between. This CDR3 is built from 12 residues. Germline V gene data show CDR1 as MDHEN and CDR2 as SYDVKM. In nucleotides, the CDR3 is TGTGCCAGCAGTTGGGGGGTCCCCGAGCAGTACTTC. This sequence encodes CASSWGVPEQYF.

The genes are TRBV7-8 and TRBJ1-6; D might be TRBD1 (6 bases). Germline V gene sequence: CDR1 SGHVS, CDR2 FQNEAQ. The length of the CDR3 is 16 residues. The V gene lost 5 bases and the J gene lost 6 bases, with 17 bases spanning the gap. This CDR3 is CASSPLGTPRNSPLHF. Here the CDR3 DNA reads TGTGCCAGCAGCCCGCTCGGGACACCCCGTAATTCACCCCTCCACTTT.

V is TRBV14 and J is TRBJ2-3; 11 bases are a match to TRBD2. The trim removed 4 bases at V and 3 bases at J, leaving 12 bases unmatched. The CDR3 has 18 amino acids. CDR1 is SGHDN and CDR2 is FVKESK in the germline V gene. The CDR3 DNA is TGTGCCAGCAGCCGACTAGCGGGATCCACCTTCTGGACAGATACGCAGTATTTT. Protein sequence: CASSRLAGSTFWTDTQYF.

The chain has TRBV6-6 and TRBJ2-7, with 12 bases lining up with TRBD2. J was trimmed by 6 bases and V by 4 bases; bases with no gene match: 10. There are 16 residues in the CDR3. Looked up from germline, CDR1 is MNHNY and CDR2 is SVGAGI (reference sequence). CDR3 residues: CASSFPLAGGRGEQYF. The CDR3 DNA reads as TGTGCCAGCAGTTTTCCACTAGCGGGAGGACGCGGCGAGCAGTACTTC.